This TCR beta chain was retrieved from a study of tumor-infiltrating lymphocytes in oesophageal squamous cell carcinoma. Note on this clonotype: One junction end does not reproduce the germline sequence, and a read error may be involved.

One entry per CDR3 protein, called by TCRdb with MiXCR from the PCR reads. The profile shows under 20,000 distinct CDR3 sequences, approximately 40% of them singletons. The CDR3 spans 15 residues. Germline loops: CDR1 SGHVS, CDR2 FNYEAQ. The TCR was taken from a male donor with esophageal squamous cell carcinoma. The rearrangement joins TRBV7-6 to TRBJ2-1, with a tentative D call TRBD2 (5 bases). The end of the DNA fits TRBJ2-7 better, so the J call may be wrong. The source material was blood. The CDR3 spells CAGSLVAAGGDEQYF. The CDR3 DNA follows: TGTGCCGGCAGCTTAGTAGCTGCAGGAGGCGACGAGCAGTACTTC.